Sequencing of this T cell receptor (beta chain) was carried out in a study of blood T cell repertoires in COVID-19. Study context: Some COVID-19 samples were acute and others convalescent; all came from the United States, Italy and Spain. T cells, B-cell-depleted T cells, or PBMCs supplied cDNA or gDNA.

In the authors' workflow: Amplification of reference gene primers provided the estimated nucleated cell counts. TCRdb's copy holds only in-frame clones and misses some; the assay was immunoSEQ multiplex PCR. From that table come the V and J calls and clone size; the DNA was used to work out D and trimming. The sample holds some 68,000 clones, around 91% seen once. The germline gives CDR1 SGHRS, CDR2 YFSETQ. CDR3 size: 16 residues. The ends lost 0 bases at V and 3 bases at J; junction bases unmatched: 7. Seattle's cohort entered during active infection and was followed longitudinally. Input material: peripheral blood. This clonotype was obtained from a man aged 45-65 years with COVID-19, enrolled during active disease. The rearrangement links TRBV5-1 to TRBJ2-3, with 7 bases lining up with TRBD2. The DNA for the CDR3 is TGCGCCAGCAGCTTGGTGGGCGGGAGCTTGACAGATACGCAGTATTTT. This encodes CASSLVGGSLTDTQYF.